Listed below are T cell receptor beta chains from one sample, sequenced in a study of OX40 agonist ivuxolimab in advanced cancers. Sequenced by immunoSEQ multiplex PCR; TCRdb stores in-frame clones only, minus some. In the table there are roughly 58,000 clones, over 90% of which are singletons. The input for sequencing was CD4+ or CD8+ T cells sorted from blood, taken in a trial of the OX40 agonist ivuxolimab. The receptors here all came from an adult with an advanced solid tumor such as melanoma, head and neck, liver or kidney cancer. CDR3s leave out the opening cysteine and the closing phenylalanine or tryptophan.

v_gene	j_gene	CDR3aa
TRBV14	TRBJ1-2	ASSSVEGNNYGYT
TRBV7-9	TRBJ1-1	ASSLRTGALDTEAF
TRBV29-1	TRBJ2-1	SVVRGGIPYNEQF
TRBV27	TRBJ1-1	ASSWGADTEAF
TRBV9	TRBJ2-3	ASSVDSGPQY
TRBV27	TRBJ1-1	ASSFSRGEGYTEAF
TRBV13	TRBJ2-1	ASSLTSSYNEQF
TRBV6-5	TRBJ1-5	ASSYSPLLPQH
TRBV19	TRBJ2-7	ASSTKKGLGRYEQY
TRBV14	TRBJ2-5	ASSQWTGETQY
TRBV7-2	TRBJ1-1	ASSPPGLERSMNTEAF
TRBV7-9	TRBJ2-7	ASSPSAGQRWEQY
TRBV28	TRBJ2-7	ASSLWARGGVEQY
TRBV7-8	TRBJ2-1	ASSFGGPNNEQF
TRBV2	TRBJ2-3	ASSEEAGDDTQY
TRBV6-4	TRBJ1-1	ASSEGPNTEAF
TRBV7-9	TRBJ1-2	ASSPRTGASYGYT
TRBV27	TRBJ2-7	ASSLSVGYEQY
TRBV7-9	TRBJ2-1	ASAGLAGDEQF
TRBV9	TRBJ1-2	ASSVGGLYGYT
TRBV5-6	TRBJ2-7	ASSLDRLVAYEQY
TRBV28	TRBJ1-2	ASSLRQVNYGYT
TRBV9	TRBJ2-7	ASSTGATYEQY
TRBV5-6	TRBJ2-7	ASSLRLAGGYYEQY
TRBV2	TRBJ1-4	ASSDGPLNEKLF
TRBV13	TRBJ2-4	ASSLGGGTLNIQY
TRBV28	TRBJ2-6	ASSLSLAGGSGANVLT
TRBV28	TRBJ2-7	ASSLTREAAYEQY
TRBV6-5	TRBJ2-3	ASSSLPFRDTQY
TRBV19	TRBJ2-7	ASSWAEGSSYEQY